This entry concerns a single T cell receptor (beta chain). Using immunoSEQ multiplex PCR, the repertoire was profiled, and TCRdb retains in-frame clones only, with some absent. Among roughly 250,000 clones listed, approximately 87% were seen once. Recruited during active infection, patients (from Seattle) were subsequently followed longitudinally. This sample stems from a study of blood T cell repertoires in COVID-19. Overall study: Sites in the United States, Italy and Spain provided acute and convalescent COVID-19 samples. The analysed material was cDNA or gDNA that came from T cells, B-cell-depleted T cells, or PBMCs.

The germline V and J ends were trimmed by 8 bases and 6 bases, with 16 bases remaining between them. The CDR3 sequence is 14 residues long. The V gene's germline CDR1 is MGHRA and CDR2 YSYEKL. The chain recombines TRBV4-1 with TRBJ1-4; D is perhaps TRBD1 (6 bases). The material sequenced was peripheral blood. The receptor comes from a woman in her 30s with COVID-19, enrolled during active disease. The CDR3 DNA reads as TGCGCCAGCGGGGGACATTTGATCCATGAAAAACTGTTTTTT. This encodes CASGGHLIHEKLFF.